Listed here are 26 T cell receptor beta chains from one sample, sequenced in a study of OX40 agonist ivuxolimab in advanced cancers. The method was immunoSEQ multiplex PCR; TCRdb's version includes in-frame clones alone and lacks a portion of them. Among roughly 80,000 clones listed, roughly 87% were seen once. Sequences were derived from CD4+ or CD8+ T cells sorted from blood, sampled in a trial of the OX40 agonist ivuxolimab. All receptors come from an adult with an advanced solid tumor such as melanoma, head and neck, liver or kidney cancer.

This chain joins TRBV7-2 and TRBJ2-7; tentative D call: TRBD2 (5 bases). Per the germline V gene, CDR1 is SGHTA and CDR2 is FQGNSA. The CDR3 runs to 13 residues. Trimming pared 3 bases from V and 1 base from J, leaving 7 bases between. The CDR3 nucleotides are TGTGCCAGCAGCTTGGGAGCGTCCTACGAGCAGTACTTC. This codes for CASSLGASYEQYF.

V usage is TRBV7-2 and J usage is TRBJ1-2, with a tentative D call TRBD1 (6 bases). The CDR3 spans 13 residues. Trimming removed 5 bases at V and 6 bases at J, with 13 bases between. Germline CDR1 is SGHTA and CDR2 is FQGNSA. This CDR3 is CASSPTGMDGYTF. Written as DNA, the CDR3 is TGTGCCAGCAGCCCAACAGGGATGGATGGCTACACCTTC. The full variable domain, in which reference TRBV7-2 and TRBJ1-2 provide the parts outside the CDR3, is GAGVSQSPSNKVTEKGKDVELRCDPISGHTALYWYRQSLGQGLEFLIYFQGNSAPDKSGLPSDRFSAERTGGSVSTLTIQRTQQEDSAVYLCASSPTGMDGYTFGSGTRLTVV.

This clone was seen once. The chain recombines TRBV7-2 with TRBJ2-1, with 8 bases aligning to TRBD2. The junction had 5 bases not matched to a gene; V was cut back by 5 bases and J by 2 bases. Germline CDR1 reads SGHTA; CDR2 reads FQGNSA. The CDR3 loop spans 15 amino acids. The CDR3 region is CASSQGLDPYNEQFF. In DNA, the CDR3 is TGTGCCAGCAGCCAGGGACTAGACCCCTACAATGAGCAGTTCTTC.

This chain links TRBV2 with TRBJ2-1; either TRBD1 or TRBD2 may fit D (5 bases each). The V gene lost 6 bases and the J gene lost 6 bases, with 18 bases spanning the gap. The CDR3 is 15 residues long. The V gene's germline CDR1 is SNHLY and CDR2 FYNNEI. CDR3 in amino acids: CASSGTATPFNEQFF. CDR3 nucleotide sequence: TGTGCCAGCAGCGGGACCGCCACCCCTTTCAATGAGCAGTTCTTC.

This sequence joins TRBV30 and TRBJ2-7; no clear D. Trimming removed 3 bases from V and 0 bases from J, with 18 bases in between. CDR1 and CDR2 (germline): GTSNPN, SVGIG (reference sequence). The CDR3 extends over 16 amino acids. CDR3 sequence reads: CAWRRRLARSSYEQYF. The CDR3 DNA follows: TGTGCCTGGAGAAGACGCTTAGCCCGGAGCTCCTACGAGCAGTACTTC. The complete variable domain, with remaining parts taken from reference TRBV30 and TRBJ2-7, reads SQTIHQWPATLVQPVGSPLSLECTVEGTSNPNLYWYRQAAGRGLQLLFYSVGIGQISSEVPQNLSASRPQDRQFILSSKKLLLSDSGFYLCAWRRRLARSSYEQYFGPGTRLTVT.

This chain connects TRBV19 to TRBJ1-1, with TRBD1 identical over 7 bases. CDR3 length equals 15 residues. Trimming removed 4 bases from V and 1 base from J; junction bases left unmatched: 6. Germline-derived CDR1 and CDR2 are LNHDA and SQIVND (reference sequence). CDR3 DNA sequence: TGTGCCAGTAGTACCGACAGGGCATCGAACACTGAAGCTTTCTTT. This encodes CASSTDRASNTEAFF.

J is TRBJ2-7 and V is TRBV7-9; tentative D call: TRBD1 (5 bases). The V end lost 0 bases, the J end lost 2 bases, and 8 bases lay between the germline ends. Germline V lookup: CDR1 SEHNR, CDR2 FQNEAQ (reference sequence). The CDR3 sequence is 14 residues long. The CDR3 sequence is CASSLAPGTYEQYF. For the CDR3, the DNA is TGTGCCAGCAGCTTAGCCCCAGGGACCTACGAGCAGTACTTC. The full variable domain, with the rest looked up from reference TRBV7-9 and TRBJ2-7, is DTGVSQNPRHKITKRGQNVTFRCDPISEHNRLYWYRQTLGQGPEFLTYFQNEAQLEKSRLLSDRFSAERPKGSFSTLEIQRTEQGDSAMYLCASSLAPGTYEQYFGPGTRLTVT.

The rearrangement links TRBV6-1 to TRBJ2-5, with D possibly matching TRBD2 (5 bases). CDR3 length: 12 residues. V lost 8 bases to trimming and J lost 3 bases, with 10 bases between them. Germline values: CDR1 MNHNS, CDR2 SASEGT. The CDR3 here is CASRGNEETQYF. The DNA of the CDR3 is TGTGCCAGCCGAGGGAATGAAGAGACCCAGTACTTC.

J is TRBJ2-2 and V is TRBV19; TRBD2 matches at 10 bases. Germline V gene lookup returns CDR1 LNHDA and CDR2 SQIVND (reference sequence). The CDR3 contains 15 residues. After removal of 7 bases from V and 3 bases from J, the junction contained 5 bases not matched to a gene. The CDR3 loop reads CASNEGLADTGELFF. CDR3 in DNA: TGTGCCAGTAATGAAGGACTAGCGGACACCGGGGAGCTGTTTTTT. The whole variable domain, filled in from reference TRBV19 and TRBJ2-2, reads DGGITQSPKYLFRKEGQNVTLSCEQNLNHDAMYWYRQDPGQGLRLIYYSQIVNDFQKGDIAEGYSVSREKKESFPLTVTSAQKNPTAFYLCASNEGLADTGELFFGEGSRLTVL.

The V gene is TRBV28, the J gene TRBJ2-1; D might be TRBD2 (6 bases). Germline CDR1 reads MDHEN; CDR2 reads SYDVKM. CDR3 size: 15 residues. V was shortened by 2 bases and J by 0 bases, with 8 bases between the two germline ends. Here the CDR3 DNA reads TGTGCCAGCAGTTTAGCGGGACGCTCCTACAATGAGCAGTTCTTC. Its translation: CASSLAGRSYNEQFF.

The gene calls are TRBV6-5 and TRBJ2-5; no clear D. This CDR3 has 12 amino acids. CDR1 and CDR2 (germline): MNHEY, SVGAGI. Trimming cost V 0 bases and J 11 bases, with 10 bases left between them. In DNA form, the CDR3 reads TGTGCCAGCAGTTACTCAGGCGTTGAGCAGTACTTC. Protein product: CASSYSGVEQYF.

The gene calls are TRBV5-6 and TRBJ2-3, with 10 bases identical to TRBD2. The CDR3 is 14 amino acids. Germline V CDR1 and CDR2: SGHDT, YYEEEE. The V segment lost 2 bases and the J segment 5 bases; nucleotides outside the gene matches: 2. CDR3 protein: CASSFSSGGDTQYF. CDR3 DNA: TGTGCCAGCAGCTTCTCTAGCGGGGGAGATACGCAGTATTTT.

The chain recombines TRBV11-2 with TRBJ1-1; possible D gene TRBD1, 6 bases. CDR3 length equals 15 residues. The germline CDR1 and CDR2 sequences are SGHAT and FQNNGV. The ends were cut back, 5 bases at V and 5 bases at J, with 18 bases in the middle. CDR3 in DNA: TGTGCCAGCAGCCCTTGGGGGGCCCCGAGGACTGAAGCTTTCTTT. This sequence encodes CASSPWGAPRTEAFF.

CDR3 protein: CASSLGGAEGTEAFF. The CDR3 bases are TGCGCCAGCAGCTTGGGGGGGGCGGAGGGCACTGAAGCTTTCTTT. The chain has TRBV5-1 and TRBJ1-1; perhaps TRBD1 as D (6 bases). CDR1 is SGHRS, CDR2 YFSETQ, per germline. The CDR3 is made up of 15 amino acids. Trimming took 0 bases from V and 4 from J, leaving 13 bases between them.

The chain combines TRBV25-1 with TRBJ1-6; 7 bases map to TRBD1. V lost 8 bases and J lost 7; bases outside the gene matches: 5. Germline values: CDR1 MGHDK, CDR2 SYGVNS. CDR3 size: 13 residues. In nucleotides, the CDR3 is TGTGCCAGCGCCGGGACAGTCAATTCACCCCTCCACTTT. Encoded protein: CASAGTVNSPLHF.

The genes are TRBV9 and TRBJ2-2; D possibly matches TRBD1 or TRBD2 (5 bases each). Trimming left V 5 bases short and J 6 bases short, with 17 bases between. CDR3 length equals 15 residues. The germline V gene encodes CDR1 SGDLS and CDR2 YYNGEE. The CDR3 loop is CASSRTRGVAGELFF. In DNA, the CDR3 is TGTGCCAGCAGTCGTACCCGAGGGGTCGCCGGGGAGCTGTTTTTT.

The rearrangement links TRBV19 to TRBJ2-7; D is undetermined. The CDR3 spans 11 residues. The germline CDR1 and CDR2 sequences are LNHDA and SQIVND (reference sequence). Trimming left V 7 bases short and J 2 bases short, with 6 bases between. As DNA, the CDR3 is TGTGCCAGTACCCGGGCCTACGAGCAGTACTTC. This gives the protein CASTRAYEQYF.

The chain is built from TRBV28 and TRBJ1-2; D unclear. Germline V gives CDR1 MDHEN, CDR2 SYDVKM. CDR3 size: 13 residues. V dropped 6 bases and J dropped 1 base, with 9 bases sitting between them. CDR3 coding DNA: TGTGCCAGCAGCCCCCACGGTAACTATGGCTACACCTTC. This gives the protein CASSPHGNYGYTF.

The V and J genes are TRBV10-1 and TRBJ2-3; D is unclear. Germline CDR1 reads WNHNN; CDR2 reads SYGVQD (reference sequence). CDR3 length equals 13 residues. V lost 8 bases, J lost 2 bases, and 11 bases lay in between. The CDR3 sequence is CASRAGLTDTQYF. The DNA of the CDR3 is TGCGCCAGCCGGGCAGGCCTCACAGATACGCAGTATTTT.

The chain combines TRBV5-6 with TRBJ1-3, with D maybe TRBD1 (5 bases). The V gene's germline CDR1 is SGHDT and CDR2 YYEEEE. The CDR3 is 15 amino acids. V dropped 3 bases and J dropped 7 bases, with 17 bases sitting between them. The CDR3 coding sequence is TGTGCCAGCAGCTCTACTCTCGGGGGAGGGAACACCATATATTTT. Translating gives CASSSTLGGGNTIYF.

The chain recombines TRBV7-8 with TRBJ1-4; TRBD1 matches 9 bases. The germline gives CDR1 SGHVS, CDR2 FQNEAQ. This CDR3 region has 16 residues. V was clipped by 6 bases and J by 2 bases; unmatched bases: 7. This CDR3 reads CASRLGQGNTNEKLFF. The CDR3, as DNA: TGTGCCAGCAGGTTGGGACAGGGAAACACTAATGAAAAACTGTTTTTT.

The V call is TRBV27, the J call TRBJ2-7; maybe TRBD1 (6 bases). This CDR3 contains 13 residues. Germline lookup yields CDR1 MNHEY and CDR2 SMNVEV (reference sequence). Trimming pared 3 bases from V and 3 bases from J, leaving 9 bases between. The CDR3, as DNA: TGTGCCAGCAGTTTCTTACAGGGCTACGAGCAGTACTTC. It codes for CASSFLQGYEQYF.

This chain links TRBV18 with TRBJ2-3, with 11 bases fitting TRBD2. Germline CDR1 and CDR2: KGHSH and LQKENI. Trimming at V came to 3 bases and at J to 0 bases, leaving 8 bases not matched to a gene. The CDR3 runs to 18 residues. The CDR3 loop reads CASSPKGTSGPSTDTQYF. CDR3 DNA: TGTGCCAGCTCACCCAAAGGGACTAGCGGCCCTAGCACAGATACGCAGTATTTT.

V usage is TRBV20-1 and J usage is TRBJ2-7, with D unresolved. The CDR3 totals 11 residues. Germline loops: CDR1 DFQATT, CDR2 SNEGSKA (reference sequence). V lost 4 bases and J 2 bases, leaving 6 bases between the germline ends. CDR3 amino acids: CSAKNPYEQYF. Here the CDR3 DNA reads TGCAGTGCTAAGAATCCCTACGAGCAGTACTTC.

The CDR3 reads CASTPLSGLAGEYEQFF. For the CDR3, the DNA is TGTGCCAGCACCCCCCTGTCGGGACTAGCGGGAGAATATGAGCAGTTCTTC. The chain joins TRBV2 to TRBJ2-1; 14 bases agree with TRBD2. The germline CDR1 and CDR2 sequences are SNHLY and FYNNEI. The CDR3 spans 17 residues. The V segment lost 7 bases and the J segment 8 bases; nucleotides outside the gene matches: 13.

A few counts support this clone. The chain combines TRBV7-6 with TRBJ2-7, with D unclear. There are 11 residues in the CDR3. From germline, CDR1 is SGHVS and CDR2 FNYEAQ. The V and J ends lost 3 bases and 6 bases respectively, with 6 bases between them. For the CDR3, the DNA is TGTGCCAGCAGCTTGTCTGCCGAGCAGTACTTC. Translation gives CASSLSAEQYF. The entire variable domain, with the rest obtained from reference TRBV7-6 and TRBJ2-7, is as follows: GAGVSQSPRYKVTKRGQDVALRCDPISGHVSLYWYRQALGQGPEFLTYFNYEAQQDKSGLPNDRFSAERPEGSISTLTIQRTEQRDSAMYRCASSLSAEQYFGPGTRLTVT.